The 11 T cell receptor beta chains below all came from one sample that was sequenced in a study of T cells in Graves' hyperthyroidism and ophthalmopathy. Amplified regions were TCR beta CDR3 sequences from RNA transcripts. Carried out on the TCR CDR3, a first-round RT-PCR used the HTBI primer set. TCRdb re-called the multiplex PCR reads with MiXCR, one entry per CDR3 protein. The table records approximately 690,000 distinct CDR3 sequences, 20% of them present only once. Sequenced material: blood. These receptors all stem from a man in his thirties or forties with Graves' ophthalmopathy.

The table lists this clonotype with a few counts. This sequence joins TRBV19 and TRBJ1-1, with TRBD1 as a possible D gene (5 bases). V lost 3 bases and J 0 bases, leaving 14 bases between the germline ends. The germline V gene encodes CDR1 LNHDA and CDR2 SQIVND (reference sequence). The CDR3 length is 16 residues. The CDR3 bases are TGTGCCAGTAGTATGGTCCCCCGGGGGTTGAACACTGAAGCTTTCTTT. Residues: CASSMVPRGLNTEAFF.

This clonotype appeared many times. The chain uses TRBV28 and TRBJ1-2; D is undetermined. CDR3 size: 16 residues. The germline V gene encodes CDR1 MDHEN and CDR2 SYDVKM. V shed 6 bases and J shed 1 base, with 18 bases lying between them. CDR3 coding DNA: TGTGCCAGCAGCTTGGGGTGGGCAGGAAATAACTATGGCTACACCTTC. Translation: CASSLGWAGNNYGYTF.

This clonotype was seen more than once but under ten times. The V call is TRBV29-1, the J call TRBJ2-3; D is perhaps TRBD2 (5 bases). The V gene's germline CDR1 is SQVTM and CDR2 ANQGSEA. The CDR3 consists of 13 residues. V was clipped by 1 base and J by 2 bases, with 7 bases between them. CDR3 amino acids: CSVEGLITDTQYF. CDR3 in DNA: TGCAGCGTTGAAGGACTAATCACAGATACGCAGTATTTT.

V usage is TRBV13 and J usage is TRBJ2-7; D gene ambiguous. The CDR3 extends over 16 amino acids. The germline V gene encodes CDR1 PRHDT and CDR2 FYEKMQ (reference sequence). Trimming cost V 5 bases and J 2 bases, with 19 bases left between them. CDR3 sequence reads: CASSAQTGPETYEQYF. CDR3 in DNA: TGTGCCAGCAGCGCTCAAACCGGGCCTGAGACCTACGAGCAGTACTTC. The full variable domain, completed using reference TRBV13 and TRBJ2-7, is AAGVIQSPRHLIKEKRETATLKCYPIPRHDTVYWYQQGPGQDPQFLISFYEKMQSDKGSIPDRFSAQQFSDYHSELNMSSLELGDSALYFCASSAQTGPETYEQYFGPGTRLTVT.

This clonotype appeared a few times. The chain links TRBV29-1 to TRBJ1-4, with unresolved D. CDR1 and CDR2 from the germline V gene are SQVTM and ANQGSEA. The CDR3 runs 12 residues. CDR3 protein: CGGRLGNEKLFF. In DNA form, the CDR3 reads TGCGGAGGTAGATTGGGGAATGAAAAACTGTTTTTT.

The CDR3 nucleotides are TGCGCCAGCAGCCAAGAAGCCGGGACAGCGAGTTCACCCCTCCACTTT. This translates into CASSQEAGTASSPLHF. V usage is TRBV5-1 and J usage is TRBJ1-6; TRBD1 aligns across 7 bases. CDR1 and CDR2 (germline): SGHRS, YFSETQ. The junction had 13 bases not matched to a gene; V was cut back by 4 bases and J by 9 bases. The CDR3 consists of 16 residues.

This clonotype was picked up a small number of times. This chain joins TRBV12-3 or TRBV12-4 and TRBJ2-1; the D call may be TRBD1 or TRBD2 (6 bases each). The CDR3 has 11 residues. V was trimmed by 4 bases and J by 15 bases, leaving 13 bases between them. The CDR3 nucleotides read TGTGCCAGCAGTTCGGGGGCCGATGGGTTCTTC. It yields the protein CASSSGADGFF.

The sample holds a few counts of this clonotype. The V gene is TRBV7-2, the J gene TRBJ2-5, with 8 bases lining up with TRBD2. Germline V CDR1 and CDR2: SGHTA, FQGNSA. This CDR3 spans 14 amino acids. Trimming removed 5 bases from V and 5 bases from J; junction bases left unmatched: 7. CDR3 in amino acids: CASSQRTSWETQYF. CDR3 bases: TGTGCCAGCAGCCAACGGACTAGCTGGGAGACCCAGTACTTC.

This clonotype was observed a few times. The chain uses TRBV19 and TRBJ1-2; D gene ambiguous. The germline V and J ends were trimmed by 5 bases and 3 bases, with 10 bases remaining between them. The germline CDR1 and CDR2 sequences are LNHDA and SQIVND (reference sequence). The CDR3 has 13 residues. The chain's CDR3 is CASSSGRDYGYTF. The DNA of the CDR3 is TGTGCCAGTAGTTCTGGGCGGGACTATGGCTACACCTTC.

The rearrangement joins TRBV18 to TRBJ2-7, with D tentatively TRBD1 or TRBD2 (6 bases each). Germline V gene data show CDR1 as KGHSH and CDR2 as LQKENI. CDR3 size: 15 residues. V lost 0 bases to trimming and J lost 9 bases, with 18 bases between them. CDR3 DNA: TGTGCCAGCTCACCACCTAGCGGAGGGGGGTCGGCGCAGTACTTC. It encodes CASSPPSGGGSAQYF.

The chain links TRBV27 to TRBJ2-1; 14 bases agree with TRBD2. The V gene end was trimmed by 3 bases and the J gene end by 1 base; junction bases not matched to a gene: 2. The CDR3 loop spans 17 amino acids. Germline CDR1 is MNHEY and CDR2 is SMNVEV (reference sequence). CDR3 in amino acids: CASSFRLAGGSYNEQFF. CDR3 DNA sequence: TGTGCCAGCAGTTTCCGACTAGCGGGAGGGTCCTACAATGAGCAGTTCTTC.